Shown below are 12 T cell receptor beta chains from a single sample sequenced in a study of blood T cell repertoires in COVID-19. Assay: immunoSEQ multiplex PCR; the TCRdb copy retains only in-frame clones and omits some. The table lists about 140,000 clones, 65% to 90% of them singletons. What was sequenced was peripheral blood. The source of these receptors is a man aged 50 to 59 with acute or convalescent COVID-19.

CDR3 sequence: CASSPGSYEQYF. The DNA of the CDR3 is TGTGCCAGCAGCCCCGGGTCCTACGAGCAGTACTTC. The genes are TRBV9 and TRBJ2-7, with D unresolved. The germline V gene has CDR1 SGDLS and CDR2 YYNGEE. This CDR3 is built from 12 residues. The germline V and J ends were trimmed by 4 bases and 1 base, with 6 bases remaining between them. The whole variable domain, remainder taken from reference TRBV9 and TRBJ2-7, is DSGVTQTPKHLITATGQRVTLRCSPRSGDLSVYWYQQSLDQGLQFLIQYYNGEERAKGNILERFSAQQFPDLHSELNLSSLELGDSALYFCASSPGSYEQYFGPGTRLTVT.

The chain couples TRBV5-8 to TRBJ2-5; 7 nucleotides line up with TRBD2. Looked up from germline, CDR1 is SGHTS and CDR2 is YDEGEE. V shed 6 bases, J shed 5 bases, and the junction held 7 bases outside the gene matches. The CDR3 loop spans 13 amino acids. CDR3 loop: CASTPRAGETQYF. CDR3 bases: TGTGCCAGCACCCCTCGAGCGGGGGAGACCCAGTACTTC.

The chain carries TRBV18 and TRBJ1-1; the match to TRBD1 covers 9 bases. J was trimmed by 4 bases and V by 3 bases; bases with no gene match: 6. Germline V lookup: CDR1 KGHSH, CDR2 LQKENI. CDR3 length equals 15 residues. CDR3 coding DNA: TGTGCCAGCTCACCGCTGACAGGGGGAGGCACTGAAGCTTTCTTT. Protein product: CASSPLTGGGTEAFF.

The V call is TRBV5-4, the J call TRBJ2-3; 7 nucleotides match TRBD1. The junction had 2 bases not matched to a gene; V was cut back by 2 bases and J by 2 bases. CDR3 length: 14 residues. Germline CDR1 SGHNT, CDR2 YYREEE (reference sequence). CDR3 nucleotide sequence: TGTGCCAGCAGCTTACAGGGGAACACAGATACGCAGTATTTT. Residues: CASSLQGNTDTQYF.

This sequence joins TRBV18 and TRBJ2-7, with D perhaps TRBD2 (6 bases). V dropped 3 bases and J dropped 4 bases, with 13 bases sitting between them. Per germline, CDR1 KGHSH and CDR2 LQKENI. This CDR3 region has 14 residues. For the CDR3, the DNA is TGTGCCAGCTCACCGGTAGCGGAAAATTACGAGCAGTACTTC. It is translated as CASSPVAENYEQYF.

This clone was detected once. The chain recombines TRBV15 with TRBJ2-3; TRBD2 matches 8 bases. The CDR3 length is 17 residues. J gave up 2 bases and V 0 bases, and 7 bases lay outside the gene matches. In germline, CDR1 is LNHNV, CDR2 YYDKDF (reference sequence). The CDR3 reads CATSRDERGSDTDTQYF. CDR3 DNA sequence: TGTGCCACCAGCAGAGATGAGCGGGGGTCGGACACAGATACGCAGTATTTT.

This clone has only one observation. The rearrangement joins TRBV7-8 to TRBJ2-1; no definite D call. Trimming removed 5 bases from V and 0 bases from J, with 5 bases in between. CDR3 length: 13 amino acids. The germline gives CDR1 SGHVS, CDR2 FQNEAQ. CDR3 in amino acids: CASSPGSYNEQFF. In DNA, the CDR3 is TGTGCCAGCAGCCCCGGCTCCTACAATGAGCAGTTCTTC. Full variable domain (remainder filled in from reference TRBV7-8 and TRBJ2-1): GAGVSQSPRYKVAKRGQDVALRCDPISGHVSLFWYQQALGQGPEFLTYFQNEAQLDKSGLPSDRFFAERPEGSVSTLKIQRTQQEDSAVYLCASSPGSYNEQFFGPGTRLTVL.

The rearrangement links TRBV7-3 to TRBJ2-1; D possibly corresponds to TRBD1 (6 bases). Germline CDR1 reads SGHTA; CDR2 reads FQGTGA. This CDR3 comprises 13 residues. Trimming shortened V by 4 bases and J by 10 bases, and 14 bases separated the two germline ends. CDR3 sequence reads: CASSWGQFQEQFF. Written as DNA, the CDR3 is TGTGCCAGCAGCTGGGGGCAGTTTCAGGAGCAGTTCTTC. The full variable domain, in which reference TRBV7-3 and TRBJ2-1 provide the parts outside the CDR3, is GAGVSQTPSNKVTEKGKYVELRCDPISGHTALYWYRQSLGQGPEFLIYFQGTGAADDSGLPNDRFFAVRPEGSVSTLKIQRTERGDSAVYLCASSWGQFQEQFFGPGTRLTVL.

This clone turned up a few times. J is TRBJ2-1 and V is TRBV9, with 13 bases aligning to TRBD2. This CDR3 contains 18 residues. V was clipped by 0 bases and J by 7 bases; unmatched bases: 10. CDR1 and CDR2 from the germline V gene are SGDLS and YYNGEE. CDR3 DNA: TGTGCCAGCAGCGTAGGAGGAGTGGGGGGACTAGCGGGAAATGAGCAGTTCTTC. This sequence encodes CASSVGGVGGLAGNEQFF.

This clone has a single count. The rearrangement links TRBV20-1 to TRBJ2-3, with 10 bases identical to TRBD2. The CDR3 is made up of 11 amino acids. After removal of 6 bases from V and 11 bases from J, the junction contained 5 bases not matched to a gene. In germline, CDR1 is DFQATT, CDR2 SNEGSKA (reference sequence). CDR3 DNA sequence: TGCAGTGCCTCCCCTAGCGGGGGGCAGTATTTT. Translation gives CSASPSGGQYF.

The rearrangement links TRBV19 to TRBJ2-7, with TRBD1 matching 8 bases. CDR3 length: 13 amino acids. The junction had 4 bases not matched to a gene; V was cut back by 8 bases and J by 1 base. Germline values: CDR1 LNHDA, CDR2 SQIVND (reference sequence). The CDR3, as DNA: TGTGCCAGTTCGACAGGGGTATCCTACGAGCAGTACTTC. Its translation is CASSTGVSYEQYF. Together with reference TRBV19 and TRBJ2-7, the CDR3 gives the full variable domain: DGGITQSPKYLFRKEGQNVTLSCEQNLNHDAMYWYRQDPGQGLRLIYYSQIVNDFQKGDIAEGYSVSREKKESFPLTVTSAQKNPTAFYLCASSTGVSYEQYFGPGTRLTVT.

This chain joins TRBV5-1 and TRBJ1-3; D possibly corresponds to TRBD1 (5 bases). This CDR3 region has 14 residues. V shed 6 bases and J shed 0 bases, with 10 bases lying between them. Germline-derived CDR1 and CDR2 are SGHRS and YFSETQ. The CDR3 loop reads CASTQGGSGNTIYF. Here the CDR3 DNA reads TGCGCCAGCACCCAGGGAGGCTCTGGAAACACCATATATTTT.